The 29 T cell receptor beta chains in this list originate from one sample, sequenced in a study of long-term antiretroviral therapy in people with HIV. immunoSEQ v3.0 was run at survey level. Profiling relied on immunoSEQ multiplex PCR, and the TCRdb table lists in-frame clones only, not all of them. This table has fewer than 35,000 clones, over 75% appearing once. This sample comprised unsorted PBMCs, obtained about 3.3 years after starting antiretroviral therapy. These receptors all stem from a young man with HIV.

By proportion, this clone is medium-sized. This chain uses TRBV5-5 with TRBJ1-3; D call uncertain. This CDR3 region has 18 residues. Trimming took off 6 bases at V and 0 bases at J, with 22 bases between the two ends. Germline values: CDR1 SGHKS, CDR2 YYEKEE (reference sequence). CDR3 region: CASTKTLDYSSSGNTIYF. Written as DNA, the CDR3 is TGTGCCAGCACCAAAACCCTGGACTACTCTAGCTCTGGAAACACCATATATTTT.

This chain uses TRBV5-6 with TRBJ1-4, with 7 bases matching TRBD1. This CDR3 is 17 amino acids long. V lost 4 bases to trimming and J lost 3 bases; unmatched junction nucleotides: 12. The germline V gene has CDR1 SGHDT and CDR2 YYEEEE. The CDR3 here is CASSVSKGTASNEKLFF. In DNA form, the CDR3 reads TGTGCCAGCAGCGTCTCCAAAGGGACAGCATCTAATGAAAAACTGTTTTTT.

The chain uses TRBV5-1 and TRBJ1-5; D might be TRBD1 (6 bases). CDR3 length: 14 residues. The V gene lost 4 bases and the J gene lost 7 bases, with 15 bases spanning the gap. Germline CDR1 reads SGHRS; CDR2 reads YFSETQ. The CDR3, as DNA: TGCGCCAGCAGCCCGCGAGGGGGGGGGCAGCCCCAGCATTTT. Translating gives CASSPRGGGQPQHF.

This clone was counted a single time. This chain connects TRBV5-5 to TRBJ1-4, with D tentatively TRBD1 (5 bases). This CDR3 has 17 amino acids. V dropped 2 bases and J dropped 4 bases, with 18 bases sitting between them. Germline assignment: CDR1 SGHKS and CDR2 YYEKEE (reference sequence). CDR3 sequence: CASSFPGGDVRNEKLFF. The CDR3 DNA follows: TGTGCCAGCAGCTTCCCTGGAGGGGACGTTCGTAATGAAAAACTGTTTTTT. The full variable domain, rest sourced from reference TRBV5-5 and TRBJ1-4, is DAGVTQSPTHLIKTRGQQVTLRCSPISGHKSVSWYQQVLGQGPQFIFQYYEKEERGRGNFPDRFSARQFPNYSSELNVNALLLGDSALYLCASSFPGGDVRNEKLFFGSGTQLSVL.

The V gene is TRBV6-6, the J gene TRBJ2-7; D unresolved. This CDR3 comprises 11 residues. Between the trimmed V and J ends, which lost 5 bases and 2 bases, there was a span of 4 bases. Per germline, CDR1 MNHNY and CDR2 SVGAGI (reference sequence). CDR3 loop: CASSTAYEQYF. The CDR3 region has the DNA TGTGCCAGCAGTACTGCCTACGAGCAGTACTTC.

This chain joins TRBV7-2 and TRBJ1-1; tentative D call: TRBD1 (5 bases). This CDR3 spans 15 amino acids. V lost 1 base, J lost 3 bases, and 12 bases lay in between. Germline CDR1 reads SGHTA; CDR2 reads FQGNSA. The DNA of the CDR3 is TGTGCCAGCAGCTTAGAAGCGGGGGTTGACACTGAAGCTTTCTTT. Encoded protein: CASSLEAGVDTEAFF.

This sequence joins TRBV19 and TRBJ2-2; possible D gene TRBD1, 5 bases. Germline CDR1 is LNHDA and CDR2 is SQIVND (reference sequence). The V and J ends lost 6 bases and 8 bases respectively, with 16 bases between them. The CDR3 covers 14 residues. CDR3 DNA: TGTGCCAGTAGGACCCTAGGGGCGGAGGGGGAGCTGTTTTTT. As protein: CASRTLGAEGELFF. Full variable domain (remainder filled in from reference TRBV19 and TRBJ2-2): DGGITQSPKYLFRKEGQNVTLSCEQNLNHDAMYWYRQDPGQGLRLIYYSQIVNDFQKGDIAEGYSVSREKKESFPLTVTSAQKNPTAFYLCASRTLGAEGELFFGEGSRLTVL.

This chain connects TRBV19 to TRBJ1-1; no clear D. The CDR3 extends over 13 amino acids. From germline, CDR1 is LNHDA and CDR2 SQIVND (reference sequence). The ends were cut back, 8 bases at V and 0 bases at J, with 10 bases in the middle. The CDR3 nucleotides are TGTGCCAGTTCGCCCGGCATGAACACTGAAGCTTTCTTT. The encoded protein is CASSPGMNTEAFF.

This chain uses TRBV4-1 with TRBJ2-2, with TRBD2 matching 7 bases. Germline CDR1 reads MGHRA; CDR2 reads YSYEKL. V gave up 4 bases and J gave up 2 bases; unmatched junction bases: 7. This CDR3 has 16 residues. The DNA for the CDR3 is TGCGCCAGCAGCCTCCACGGCGGGAGAAACACCGGGGAGCTGTTTTTT. Its protein is CASSLHGGRNTGELFF.

The chain couples TRBV9 to TRBJ2-2; maybe TRBD2 (5 bases). This CDR3 comprises 12 residues. Per germline, CDR1 SGDLS and CDR2 YYNGEE. V was trimmed by 6 bases and J by 6 bases, leaving 9 bases between them. The CDR3 DNA reads TGTGCCAGCAACGAGGGCCCCGGGGAGCTGTTTTTT. Its protein product is CASNEGPGELFF. The whole variable domain, filled in from reference TRBV9 and TRBJ2-2, reads DSGVTQTPKHLITATGQRVTLRCSPRSGDLSVYWYQQSLDQGLQFLIQYYNGEERAKGNILERFSAQQFPDLHSELNLSSLELGDSALYFCASNEGPGELFFGEGSRLTVL.

The chain has TRBV5-1 and TRBJ2-3; 7 bases line up with TRBD1. The germline V gene encodes CDR1 SGHRS and CDR2 YFSETQ. V was clipped by 3 bases and J by 1 base; unmatched bases: 5. The CDR3 runs 15 residues. The CDR3 sequence: CASSSTGVRTDTQYF. The CDR3 DNA reads as TGCGCCAGCAGCTCTACAGGGGTCCGCACAGATACGCAGTATTTT. The full variable domain, completed using reference TRBV5-1 and TRBJ2-3, is KAGVTQTPRYLIKTRGQQVTLSCSPISGHRSVSWYQQTPGQGLQFLFEYFSETQRNKGNFPGRFSGRQFSNSRSEMNVSTLELGDSALYLCASSSTGVRTDTQYFGPGTRLTVL.

CDR3 in amino acids: CASRSSGTNLIEQYF. The CDR3 DNA reads as TGTGCCAGCAGGTCTTCCGGGACTAATCTGATCGAGCAGTACTTC. The rearrangement joins TRBV5-5 to TRBJ2-7; 7 bases match TRBD2. Losses at the gene ends were 5 bases for V and 6 bases for J; bases not matched to a gene: 14. Germline V CDR1 and CDR2: SGHKS, YYEKEE (reference sequence). The CDR3 runs 15 residues.

The V gene is TRBV14, the J gene TRBJ2-7; tentative D call: TRBD1 (7 bases). V lost 3 bases and J lost 2, with 17 bases in between. The CDR3 totals 16 residues. The germline V gene has CDR1 SGHDN and CDR2 FVKESK. The CDR3 DNA is TGTGCCAGCAGCCACCCCTCTGACAGGGAGGCCTACGAGCAGTACTTC. Translating it yields CASSHPSDREAYEQYF.

This clone has just one count. The CDR3 is CASSQERQVNEKLFF. In nucleotides, the CDR3 is TGCGCCAGCAGCCAAGAGAGGCAGGTTAATGAAAAACTGTTTTTT. The genes are TRBV4-1 and TRBJ1-4; D is uncertain. This CDR3 contains 15 residues. Trimming took off 0 bases at V and 4 bases at J, with 9 bases between the two ends. CDR1 is MGHRA and CDR2 is YSYEKL in the germline V gene.

The rearrangement links TRBV9 to TRBJ1-2, with a tentative D call TRBD1 (5 bases). V lost 4 bases and J 3 bases, leaving 19 bases between the germline ends. The CDR3 has 16 residues. CDR1 and CDR2 from the germline V gene are SGDLS and YYNGEE. The CDR3 spells CASSPVGAGSYYGYTF. The CDR3 DNA follows: TGTGCCAGCAGCCCGGTCGGGGCGGGGTCGTACTATGGCTACACCTTC.

J is TRBJ1-2 and V is TRBV5-6; no reliable D call. Deletions cut 7 bases from V and 7 bases from J, with 23 bases between. Germline V gives CDR1 SGHDT, CDR2 YYEEEE. The CDR3 length is 15 residues. The CDR3 region is CASSPLRQSGGGYTF. As DNA, the CDR3 is TGTGCCAGCTCCCCCCTACGCCAATCTGGCGGTGGCTACACCTTC.

This clone rates as medium-sized. This sequence joins TRBV6-1 and TRBJ2-7; 7 positions match TRBD1. V lost 1 base, J lost 4 bases, and 10 bases stayed unmatched. CDR1 is MNHNS, CDR2 SASEGT, per germline. The CDR3 loop spans 16 amino acids. CDR3 amino acids: CASSEVRDSATYEQYF. As DNA, the CDR3 is TGTGCCAGCAGTGAAGTCCGGGACAGCGCAACTTACGAGCAGTACTTC.

The J gene is TRBJ2-5, the V gene TRBV9, with D tentatively TRBD2 (6 bases). The CDR3 is 14 amino acids. The germline gives CDR1 SGDLS, CDR2 YYNGEE. The V gene lost 0 bases and the J gene lost 1 base, with 7 bases spanning the gap. CDR3 DNA sequence: TGTGCCAGCAGCGTAGGGACTACCCAAGAGACCCAGTACTTC. Translating gives CASSVGTTQETQYF. Using reference TRBV9 and TRBJ2-5 for the parts outside the CDR3, the full variable domain is DSGVTQTPKHLITATGQRVTLRCSPRSGDLSVYWYQQSLDQGLQFLIQYYNGEERAKGNILERFSAQQFPDLHSELNLSSLELGDSALYFCASSVGTTQETQYFGPGTRLLVL.

This clone was detected only a few times. This chain links TRBV19 with TRBJ2-1; D is perhaps TRBD1 or TRBD2 (5 bases each). The CDR3 loop spans 14 amino acids. The V gene's germline CDR1 is LNHDA and CDR2 SQIVND (reference sequence). Trimming removed 4 bases from V and 5 bases from J, with 12 bases in between. For the CDR3, the DNA is TGTGCCAGTAGTAGGCTAGTGGGACACAATGAGCAGTTCTTC. It yields the protein CASSRLVGHNEQFF.

The table lists this clone with a count of one. The genes are TRBV7-9 and TRBJ1-1; D is ambiguous. This CDR3 is built from 13 residues. Trimming pared 3 bases from V and 4 bases from J, leaving 9 bases between. Per germline, CDR1 SEHNR and CDR2 FQNEAQ (reference sequence). DNA of the CDR3: TGTGCCAGCAGCTTTGAGTCTGCCACTGAAGCTTTCTTT. Translation gives CASSFESATEAFF.

This clone occurred a few times. The V call is TRBV27, the J call TRBJ2-2; maybe TRBD2 (6 bases). Germline loops: CDR1 MNHEY, CDR2 SMNVEV (reference sequence). With 6 bases removed from V and 4 bases from J, the gap between germline ends came to 12 bases. The CDR3 has 14 residues. The CDR3 nucleotides are TGTGCCAGCAGCAATGGCGGGATCACCGGGGAGCTGTTTTTT. Its protein product is CASSNGGITGELFF.

The rearrangement links TRBV7-9 to TRBJ2-2; 7 bases line up with TRBD1. The germline CDR1 and CDR2 sequences are SEHNR and FQNEAQ (reference sequence). This CDR3 comprises 15 residues. J lost 3 bases, V lost 5 bases, and 6 bases had no gene match. CDR3 DNA sequence: TGTGCCAGCAGCCCGTGGGACAGCCACACCGGGGAGCTGTTTTTT. Encoded protein: CASSPWDSHTGELFF.

The chain is built from TRBV10-3 and TRBJ1-2; 8 nucleotides line up with TRBD1. The CDR3 totals 12 residues. The junction had 12 bases not matched to a gene; V was cut back by 7 bases and J by 14 bases. Germline lookup yields CDR1 ENHRY and CDR2 SYGVKD. DNA for the CDR3: TGTGCCATCACAACCGGGACAGGATCGAAAACCTTC. As protein: CAITTGTGSKTF.

In regard to this clone: Other DNA sequences of this sample code for an identical CDR3. The rearrangement joins TRBV28 to TRBJ2-7; D is possibly TRBD1 (7 bases). Trimming took off 7 bases at V and 4 bases at J, with 14 bases between the two ends. Germline values: CDR1 MDHEN, CDR2 SYDVKM. The CDR3 length is 13 residues. CDR3 DNA sequence: TGTGCCAGCAAGGAGGGGGCGAAATACGAGCAGTACTTC. It translates to CASKEGAKYEQYF.

The genes are TRBV6-6 and TRBJ1-5; D unclear. This CDR3 region has 16 residues. Trimming removed 0 bases from V and 5 bases from J, with 14 bases in between. CDR1 is MNHNY and CDR2 is SVGAGI in the germline V gene (reference sequence). The CDR3: CASSYSMAGKDQPQHF. The DNA of the CDR3 is TGTGCCAGCAGTTACTCGATGGCTGGGAAGGATCAGCCCCAGCATTTT.

The V call is TRBV27, the J call TRBJ1-4; 7 nucleotides match TRBD1. The CDR3 totals 15 residues. The junction had 7 bases not matched to a gene; V was cut back by 6 bases and J by 3 bases. Per the germline V gene, CDR1 is MNHEY and CDR2 is SMNVEV (reference sequence). In DNA, the CDR3 is TGTGCCAGCAGAGACAGGGAATCGGCTAATGAAAAACTGTTTTTT. Translating it yields CASRDRESANEKLFF.

This chain links TRBV9 with TRBJ2-1, with D tentatively TRBD1 (5 bases). V was trimmed by 2 bases and J by 7 bases, leaving 19 bases between them. The germline V gene encodes CDR1 SGDLS and CDR2 YYNGEE. CDR3 size: 16 residues. CDR3 region: CASSVSSGADRNEQFF. The CDR3 region has the DNA TGTGCCAGCAGCGTGTCGAGTGGGGCCGACCGGAATGAGCAGTTCTTC. Full variable domain (rest looked up from reference TRBV9 and TRBJ2-1): DSGVTQTPKHLITATGQRVTLRCSPRSGDLSVYWYQQSLDQGLQFLIQYYNGEERAKGNILERFSAQQFPDLHSELNLSSLELGDSALYFCASSVSSGADRNEQFFGPGTRLTVL.

The sample holds one count of this clone. The CDR3 DNA reads TGTGCCAGCAGCGTAACCCAACTTCTTTCCTACAATGAGCAGTTCTTC. Translating it yields CASSVTQLLSYNEQFF. The chain combines TRBV9 with TRBJ2-1; D is undetermined. CDR3 length equals 16 residues. The germline CDR1 and CDR2 sequences are SGDLS and YYNGEE. Trimming removed 1 base from V and 1 base from J, with 12 bases in between.

V gene TRBV7-3 combines with J gene TRBJ2-2; D is unresolved. The CDR3 covers 12 residues. V was trimmed by 5 bases and J by 8 bases, leaving 9 bases between them. The germline V gene has CDR1 SGHTA and CDR2 FQGTGA. The CDR3: CASSQKLGELFF. DNA for the CDR3: TGTGCCAGCAGCCAAAAGTTGGGGGAGCTGTTTTTT.